This T cell receptor beta chain was identified during a study of tumor and adjacent non-tumor tissue in lung cancer. At the level of the study: Patients were aged roughly 30 to 76, nine to eleven men and about five women, stage I to III. Approximately 4 million productive TCRbeta reads were obtained per sample on average. General study findings and limits: Normal lung showed higher cumulative top 100 clone frequency than tumor.

V gave up 1 base and J gave up 10 bases, with 17 bases separating them. Germline CDR1 DFQATT, CDR2 SNEGSKA (reference sequence). There are 15 residues in the CDR3. The template was RNA from unsorted bulk tissue. The normal lung tissue was taken more than 3 cm from the tumor edge. Chemotherapy-naive patients with new lung cancer underwent thoracic surgery in China, August–November 2014. TCRbeta libraries were built with three rounds of nested PCR, modified from ARM-PCR. TCRdb reprocessed the multiplex PCR reads with MiXCR, giving one entry per CDR3 protein. The sample yields 65,000 to 85,000 distinct CDR3 sequences, around three quarters seen once. About this clonotype itself: Its antigen is as yet unknown.

The sequence came from a man between 60 and 75 years old with non-small cell lung cancer. Sequences were obtained from distant non-tumor lung tissue. The rearrangement links TRBV20-1 to TRBJ1-6; possible D gene TRBD1, 6 bases. The CDR3 coding sequence is TGCAGTGCTAGAGTCAGGGGACAAGGGCAATCACCCCTCCACTTT. Its protein is CSARVRGQGQSPLHF.